This T cell receptor beta chain was recovered during a study of blood T cell repertoires in COVID-19. Across the study: Sites in the United States, Italy and Spain provided acute and convalescent COVID-19 samples. The cDNA or gDNA used as material had been derived from T cells, B-cell-depleted T cells, or PBMCs.

The CDR3 covers 13 residues. V lost 8 bases and J 4 bases, leaving 12 bases between the germline ends. CDR1 is MNHEY, CDR2 SMNVEV, per germline (reference sequence). Seattle researchers signed up patients amid active infection and tracked them longitudinally. In this sample, this clone turned up a few times. In the authors' methods: Using reference gene primer amplification, nucleated cell counts were estimated. Data came from immunoSEQ multiplex PCR; TCRdb stores just in-frame clones and leaves some out. Clonal size and the V and J genes are those of that table, whereas D and trimming came from the DNA. The sample consists of about 60,000 clones, approximately 88% of them appearing once.

This TCR came from a man aged 25-45 years with COVID-19, enrolled during active disease. The chain combines TRBV27 with TRBJ1-5, with D unclear. The sequencing sample was made of peripheral blood. In nucleotides, the CDR3 is TGTGCCAGCTCTCGTCGGGGTAATCAGCCCCAGCATTTT. Its translation: CASSRRGNQPQHF.